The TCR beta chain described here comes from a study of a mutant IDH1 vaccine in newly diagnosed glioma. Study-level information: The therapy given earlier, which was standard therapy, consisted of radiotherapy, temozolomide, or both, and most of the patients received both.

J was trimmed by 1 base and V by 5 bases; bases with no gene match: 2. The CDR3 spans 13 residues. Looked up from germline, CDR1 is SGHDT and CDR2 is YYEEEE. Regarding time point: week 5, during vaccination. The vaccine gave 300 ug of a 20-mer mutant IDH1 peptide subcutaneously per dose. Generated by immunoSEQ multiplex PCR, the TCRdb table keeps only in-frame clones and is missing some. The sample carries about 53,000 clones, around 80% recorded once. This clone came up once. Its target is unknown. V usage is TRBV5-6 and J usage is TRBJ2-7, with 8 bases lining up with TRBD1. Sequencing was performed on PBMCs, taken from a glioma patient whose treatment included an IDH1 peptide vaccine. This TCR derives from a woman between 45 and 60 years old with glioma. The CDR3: CASRGTGSYEQYF. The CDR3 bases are TGTGCCAGCAGGGGGACAGGTTCCTACGAGCAGTACTTC. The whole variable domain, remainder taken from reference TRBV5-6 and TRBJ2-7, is DAGVTQSPTHLIKTRGQQVTLRCSPKSGHDTVSWYQQALGQGPQFIFQYYEEEERQRGNFPDRFSGHQFPNYSSELNVNALLLGDSALYLCASRGTGSYEQYFGPGTRLTVT.